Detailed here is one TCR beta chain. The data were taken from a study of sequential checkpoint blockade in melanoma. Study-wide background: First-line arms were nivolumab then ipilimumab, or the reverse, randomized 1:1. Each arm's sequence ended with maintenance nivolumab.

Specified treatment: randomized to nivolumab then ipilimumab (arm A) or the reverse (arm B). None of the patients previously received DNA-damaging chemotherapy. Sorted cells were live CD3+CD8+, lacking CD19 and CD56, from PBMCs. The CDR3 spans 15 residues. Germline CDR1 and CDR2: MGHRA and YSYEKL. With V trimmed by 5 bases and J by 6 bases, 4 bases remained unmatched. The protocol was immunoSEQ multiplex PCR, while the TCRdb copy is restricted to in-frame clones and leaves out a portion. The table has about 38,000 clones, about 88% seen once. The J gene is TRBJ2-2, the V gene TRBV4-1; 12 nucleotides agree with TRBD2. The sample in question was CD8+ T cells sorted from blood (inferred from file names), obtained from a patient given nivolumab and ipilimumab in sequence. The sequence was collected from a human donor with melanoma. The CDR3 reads CASSGLAGYPGELFF. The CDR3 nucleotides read TGCGCCAGCAGCGGACTAGCGGGATATCCCGGGGAGCTGTTTTTT.